The entry below gives a single T cell receptor beta chain sequence along with its context. The sample originates from a study of T cells in Graves' hyperthyroidism and ophthalmopathy. Template material for amplifying TCR beta CDR3 regions consisted of RNA transcripts. HTBI primers were used for first-round RT-PCR of the TCR CDR3. MiXCR was run by TCRdb on the multiplex PCR reads, yielding one entry per CDR3 protein. This repertoire shows fewer than 450,000 distinct CDR3 sequences, approximately 18% found once; its top ten account for around a third. Clinical symptoms, serum thyroxine, TRAb, thyroid ultrasound and orbital computed tomography established diagnosis. The CDR3 is 14 residues long. The V gene lost 2 bases and the J gene lost 4 bases, with 9 bases spanning the gap. CDR1 is SGHTA and CDR2 is FQGNSA in the germline V gene.

Sequences were obtained from blood. The receptor was derived from a woman in her 30s with Graves' hyperthyroidism that later progressed to Graves' ophthalmopathy. The rearrangement joins TRBV7-2 to TRBJ2-4, with D uncertain. In DNA form, the CDR3 reads TGTGCCAGCAGCTTAAGGCGGCCAAAAAACATTCAGTACTTC. It is translated as CASSLRRPKNIQYF.